The 3 T cell receptor beta chains below were found in one sample sequenced in a study of control samples from healthy donors and cancer patients (dated by TCRdb to about 2020). The method was the immunoSEQ multiplex PCR assay. What TCRdb holds here is the immuneACCESS table cut down to in-frame rearrangements. Part of the clones is not present; checked against another copy, under half of the missing clones reflect an unresolved V gene, and the others are unexplained. Within this sample are 80,000 or so clones, with 94% of them counted one time only. The ten largest make up under 7.5% of the sample. Sequences were obtained from blood. The receptors were gathered from a woman in her 40s in good health.

CDR3 region: CASSQDGGLERKRNEQFF. In DNA, the CDR3 is TGTGCCAGCAGCCAAGATGGAGGCTTGGAGAGAAAGCGAAATGAGCAGTTCTTC. The rearrangement links TRBV3-1 (or the pseudogene TRBV3-2) to TRBJ2-1, with a possible D match to TRBD2 (5 bases). The CDR3 spans 18 residues. Trimming pared 0 bases from V and 7 bases from J, leaving 22 bases between. The germline V gene has CDR1 LGHDT and CDR2 YNNKEL (reference sequence).

The chain has TRBV18 and TRBJ1-2; D perhaps matches TRBD1 (5 bases). Germline V gives CDR1 KGHSH, CDR2 LQKENI. The CDR3 runs to 15 residues. V lost 6 bases to trimming and J lost 0 bases, with 14 bases between them. CDR3 amino acids: CASSPRDGANYGYTF. The DNA for the CDR3 is TGTGCCAGCTCGCCCAGGGACGGCGCTAACTATGGCTACACCTTC.

The chain carries TRBV19 and TRBJ2-1, with D possibly matching TRBD1 (6 bases). V was cut by 5 bases and J by 5 bases, with 16 bases left in between. This CDR3 region has 15 residues. The V gene's germline CDR1 is LNHDA and CDR2 SQIVND (reference sequence). The CDR3 region is CASSDIGGRDNEQFF. As DNA, the CDR3 is TGTGCCAGTAGTGACATAGGGGGTAGGGACAATGAGCAGTTCTTC.